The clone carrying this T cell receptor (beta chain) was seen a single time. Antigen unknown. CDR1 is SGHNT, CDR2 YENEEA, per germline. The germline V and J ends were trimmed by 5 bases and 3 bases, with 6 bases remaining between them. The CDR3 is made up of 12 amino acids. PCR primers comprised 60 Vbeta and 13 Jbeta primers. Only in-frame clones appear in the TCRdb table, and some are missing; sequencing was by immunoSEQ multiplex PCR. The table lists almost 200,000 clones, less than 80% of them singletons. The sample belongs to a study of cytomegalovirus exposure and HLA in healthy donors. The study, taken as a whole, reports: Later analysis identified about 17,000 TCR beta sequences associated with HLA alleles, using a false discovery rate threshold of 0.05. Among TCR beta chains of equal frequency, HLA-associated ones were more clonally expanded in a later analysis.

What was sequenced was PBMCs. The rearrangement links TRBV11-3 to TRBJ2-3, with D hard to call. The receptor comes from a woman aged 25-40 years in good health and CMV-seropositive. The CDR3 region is CASSILTDTQYF. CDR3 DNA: TGTGCCAGCAGCATCCTAACAGATACGCAGTATTTT. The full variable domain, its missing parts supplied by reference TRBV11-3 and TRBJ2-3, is EAGVVQSPRYKIIEKKQPVAFWCNPISGHNTLYWYLQNLGQGPELLIRYENEEAVDDSQLPKDRFSAERLKGVDSTLKIQPAELGDSAVYLCASSILTDTQYFGPGTRLTVL.